The 13 T cell receptor beta chains presented below share a single source sample, sequenced in a study of T cell clonotyping in hematopoietic cell transplantation. The protocol was immunoSEQ multiplex PCR, while the TCRdb copy is restricted to in-frame clones and leaves out a portion. Altogether approximately 44,000 clones are present, 95% being singletons, with the ten largest covering approximately 1%. Material: peripheral blood mononuclear cells. The receptors originated from a man younger than 40 in good health. Some clones in this sample may be carry-over from other donors' samples.

V usage is TRBV5-1 and J usage is TRBJ2-7, with 9 nucleotides matching TRBD2. Trimming at V came to 4 bases and at J to 2 bases, leaving 10 bases not matched to a gene. The CDR3 is 16 residues long. Germline CDR1 SGHRS, CDR2 YFSETQ. DNA of the CDR3: TGCGCCAGCAGCCCAAAATCGGCGGGGGGGCCCTACGAGCAGTACTTC. As protein: CASSPKSAGGPYEQYF.

The CDR3 DNA sequence: TGTGCCAGTAGTATATGGGGGAAGGATGGCTACACCTTC. Protein sequence: CASSIWGKDGYTF. V gene TRBV19 combines with J gene TRBJ1-2; D possibly corresponds to TRBD1 (5 bases). The V gene lost 2 bases and the J gene lost 6 bases, with 10 bases spanning the gap. The CDR3 spans 13 residues. The germline V gene encodes CDR1 LNHDA and CDR2 SQIVND (reference sequence).

The V gene is TRBV4-2, the J gene TRBJ2-3; no reliable D call. Trimming took 1 base from V and 0 from J, leaving 14 bases between them. The V gene's germline CDR1 is LGHNA and CDR2 YNFKEQ. The CDR3 has 17 amino acids. The CDR3 region is CASSQVEVSQSTDTQYF. The DNA for the CDR3 is TGTGCCAGCAGCCAAGTTGAAGTTTCCCAGAGCACAGATACGCAGTATTTT.

The V and J genes are TRBV11-2 and TRBJ1-1; D gene unclear. V gave up 5 bases and J gave up 2 bases, with 6 bases separating them. This CDR3 is 12 amino acids long. Germline-derived CDR1 and CDR2 are SGHAT and FQNNGV. CDR3 residues: CASSQQNTEAFF. The CDR3 bases are TGTGCCAGCAGCCAGCAAAACACTGAAGCTTTCTTT.

This chain links TRBV30 with TRBJ2-7; no firm D call. Germline CDR1 is GTSNPN and CDR2 is SVGIG (reference sequence). The CDR3 extends over 13 amino acids. Trimming removed 2 bases from V and 2 bases from J, with 10 bases in between. The CDR3 DNA reads TGTGCCTGGAGTATGGACCGGGCCTACGAGCAGTACTTC. It is translated as CAWSMDRAYEQYF.

The chain links TRBV7-2 to TRBJ1-3; no clear D. V was cut by 2 bases and J by 0 bases, with 11 bases left in between. Germline V gene lookup returns CDR1 SGHTA and CDR2 FQGNSA. There are 16 residues in the CDR3. CDR3 nucleotide sequence: TGTGCCAGCAGCTTACTCGCCAGGTCCTCTGGAAACACCATATATTTT. Translation: CASSLLARSSGNTIYF.

The chain uses TRBV9 and TRBJ1-1; possible D gene TRBD1, 5 bases. V lost 1 base and J 3 bases, leaving 7 bases between the germline ends. The germline gives CDR1 SGDLS, CDR2 YYNGEE. This CDR3 region has 13 residues. CDR3: CASSVQGDTEAFF. CDR3 bases: TGTGCCAGCAGCGTACAGGGAGACACTGAAGCTTTCTTT.

The V and J genes are TRBV7-9 and TRBJ1-1; D unclear. This CDR3 is 14 amino acids long. V was pared by 1 base and J by 2 bases, with 8 bases between. Germline values: CDR1 SEHNR, CDR2 FQNEAQ (reference sequence). The CDR3 protein is CASSLVALNTEAFF. The CDR3 nucleotides read TGTGCCAGCAGCTTAGTTGCTCTAAACACTGAAGCTTTCTTT.

The CDR3 loop is CAWSVGSYESEKLFF. The CDR3 DNA reads as TGTGCCTGGAGTGTAGGGTCGTACGAGAGTGAAAAACTGTTTTTT. The V and J genes are TRBV30 and TRBJ1-4; no clear D. The germline CDR1 and CDR2 sequences are GTSNPN and SVGIG (reference sequence). The CDR3 spans 15 residues. V lost 0 bases to trimming and J lost 7 bases, with 15 bases between them.

This rearrangement joins TRBV19 to TRBJ1-6; 7 bases are a match to TRBD1. Germline CDR1 LNHDA, CDR2 SQIVND (reference sequence). V shed 5 bases and J 7 bases; nucleotides not matched to a gene: 14. CDR3 length: 17 amino acids. The CDR3 DNA is TGTGCCAGTAGTCCCGACAGGGCGGGGGGAGAGAATTCACCCCTCCACTTT. As protein: CASSPDRAGGENSPLHF.

This CDR3 is CASSYRWDSEAFF. The CDR3 DNA follows: TGCGCCAGCAGCTACCGTTGGGACAGCGAAGCTTTCTTT. The chain couples TRBV5-1 to TRBJ1-1; TRBD1 matches 7 bases. V was clipped by 3 bases and J by 8 bases; unmatched bases: 7. This CDR3 is 13 amino acids long. Germline V gene data show CDR1 as SGHRS and CDR2 as YFSETQ.

This rearrangement joins TRBV6-5 to TRBJ1-1, with D possibly matching TRBD1 (5 bases). The V end lost 3 bases, the J end lost 7 bases, and 21 bases lay between the germline ends. CDR1 is MNHEY, CDR2 SVGAGI, per germline. This CDR3 is 16 amino acids long. Here the CDR3 DNA reads TGTGCCAGCAGTTATACCCTCGGGGGGTTGGGTGTTGAAGCTTTCTTT. Its translation is CASSYTLGGLGVEAFF.

The chain joins TRBV7-9 to TRBJ1-3; 7 bases agree with TRBD1. V was clipped by 3 bases and J by 2 bases; unmatched bases: 7. This CDR3 spans 16 amino acids. Per germline, CDR1 SEHNR and CDR2 FQNEAQ (reference sequence). This CDR3 reads CASSLPLTGTGNTIYF. In nucleotides, the CDR3 is TGTGCCAGCAGCTTGCCCTTGACAGGGACTGGAAACACCATATATTTT.